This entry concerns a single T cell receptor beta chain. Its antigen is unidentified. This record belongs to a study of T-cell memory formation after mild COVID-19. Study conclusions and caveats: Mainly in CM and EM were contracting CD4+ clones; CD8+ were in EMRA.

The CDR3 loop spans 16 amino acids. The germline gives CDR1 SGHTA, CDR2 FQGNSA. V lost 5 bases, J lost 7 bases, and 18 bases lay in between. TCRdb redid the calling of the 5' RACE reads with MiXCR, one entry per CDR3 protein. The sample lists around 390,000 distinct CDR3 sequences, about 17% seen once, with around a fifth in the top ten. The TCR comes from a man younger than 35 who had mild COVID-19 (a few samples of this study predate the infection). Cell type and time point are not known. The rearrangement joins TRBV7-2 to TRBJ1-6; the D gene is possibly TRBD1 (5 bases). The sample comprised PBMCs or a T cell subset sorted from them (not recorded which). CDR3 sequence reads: CASSKRRGYVNSPLHF. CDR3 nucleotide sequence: TGTGCCAGCAGCAAACGCCGGGGGTATGTGAATTCACCCCTCCACTTT.